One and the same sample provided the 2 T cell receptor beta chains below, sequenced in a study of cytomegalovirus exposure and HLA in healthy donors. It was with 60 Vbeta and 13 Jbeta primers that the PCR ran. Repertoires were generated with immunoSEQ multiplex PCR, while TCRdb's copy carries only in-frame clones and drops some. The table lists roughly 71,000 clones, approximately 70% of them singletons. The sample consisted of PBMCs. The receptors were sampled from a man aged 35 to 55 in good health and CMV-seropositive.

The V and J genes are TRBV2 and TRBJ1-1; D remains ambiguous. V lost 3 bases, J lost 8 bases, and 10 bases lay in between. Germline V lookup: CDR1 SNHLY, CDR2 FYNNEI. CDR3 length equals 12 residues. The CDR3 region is CASSDPATEAFF. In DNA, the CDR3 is TGTGCCAGCAGTGACCCCGCAACAGAAGCTTTCTTT.

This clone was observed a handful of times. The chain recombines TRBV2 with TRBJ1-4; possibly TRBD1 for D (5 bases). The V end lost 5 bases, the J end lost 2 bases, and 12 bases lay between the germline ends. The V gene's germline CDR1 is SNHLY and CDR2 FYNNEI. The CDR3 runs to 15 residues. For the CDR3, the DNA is TGTGCCAGCAGTCACCGACAGTCTACTAATGAAAAACTGTTTTTT. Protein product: CASSHRQSTNEKLFF.